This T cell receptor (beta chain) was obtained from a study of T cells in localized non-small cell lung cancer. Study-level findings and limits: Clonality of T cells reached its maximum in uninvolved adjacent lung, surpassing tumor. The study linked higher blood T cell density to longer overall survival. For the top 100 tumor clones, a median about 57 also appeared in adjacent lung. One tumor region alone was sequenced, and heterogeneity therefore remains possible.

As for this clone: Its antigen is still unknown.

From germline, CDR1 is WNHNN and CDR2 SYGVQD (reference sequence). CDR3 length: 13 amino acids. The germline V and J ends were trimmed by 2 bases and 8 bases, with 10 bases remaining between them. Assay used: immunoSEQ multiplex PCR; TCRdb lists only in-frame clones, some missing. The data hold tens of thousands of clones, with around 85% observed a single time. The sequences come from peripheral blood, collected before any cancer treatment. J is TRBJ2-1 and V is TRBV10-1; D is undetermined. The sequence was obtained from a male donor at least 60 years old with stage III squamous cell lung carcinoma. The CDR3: CASSEGYVDEQFF. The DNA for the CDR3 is TGCGCCAGCAGTGAGGGATATGTCGATGAGCAGTTCTTC.